One sample yielded the 25 T cell receptor beta chains listed below, sequenced in a study of blood T cell repertoires in COVID-19. TCRdb's copy holds only in-frame clones and misses some; the assay was immunoSEQ multiplex PCR. The data hold roughly 170,000 clones, with 70% to 85% observed a single time. The sequencing input was PBMCs or T cells enriched from blood (not recorded which). The receptor set was obtained from a woman aged 45-65 years who had recovered from COVID-19.

This clone came up many times. The gene calls are TRBV7-2 and TRBJ2-7; D possibly corresponds to TRBD2 (6 bases). Trimming took off 5 bases at V and 7 bases at J, with 9 bases between the two ends. Germline V gene data show CDR1 as SGHTA and CDR2 as FQGNSA. The CDR3 is 11 amino acids. The CDR3 DNA is TGTGCCAGCAGCCGGGCGGGGGAGCAGTACTTC. The encoded protein is CASSRAGEQYF.

This clone was picked up one time. V and J are TRBV7-3 and TRBJ2-1, with D possibly matching TRBD2 (5 bases). The CDR3 covers 13 residues. V dropped 4 bases and J dropped 9 bases, with 13 bases sitting between them. CDR1 SGHTA and CDR2 FQGTGA come from the germline V gene. CDR3 nucleotide sequence: TGTGCCAGCAGCTCAAGCACTAGTGGTGAGCAGTTCTTC. As protein: CASSSSTSGEQFF.

This clone was seen more than once but under ten times. Compared with germline, one end of the junction differs, possibly owing to a read error. This chain joins TRBV28 and TRBJ1-1, with 9 bases aligning to TRBD1. Germline CDR1 is MDHEN and CDR2 is SYDVKM. This CDR3 comprises 14 residues. CDR3 DNA sequence: TGTGCCAGCAAGGACAGGGGTTTGAAGACTGAAGCTTTCTTT. Translation gives CASKDRGLKTEAFF.

This clone appeared a few times. This chain uses TRBV9 with TRBJ2-1, with D tentatively TRBD2 (6 bases). V was shortened by 0 bases and J by 0 bases, with 13 bases between the two germline ends. This CDR3 is built from 17 residues. Germline CDR1 reads SGDLS; CDR2 reads YYNGEE. CDR3 loop: CASSVEMVADSYNEQFF. CDR3 bases: TGTGCCAGCAGCGTAGAGATGGTAGCGGACTCCTACAATGAGCAGTTCTTC.

This clone turned up a few times. This chain uses TRBV21-1 with TRBJ1-5. TRBV21-1 has pseudogene status. The CDR3 is 15 amino acids. The chain's CDR3 is CASSKEAGSNQPQHF. CDR3 nucleotides: TGTGCCAGCAGCAAAGAGGCGGGAAGCAATCAGCCCCAGCATTTT.

The genes are TRBV30 and TRBJ1-1; D is possibly TRBD1 (6 bases). The CDR3 is 16 amino acids. Trimming stripped 1 base from V and 1 base from J, with 16 bases between. Germline loops: CDR1 GTSNPN, CDR2 SVGIG (reference sequence). DNA of the CDR3: TGTGCCTGGAGTGGTTTTGTGGGGGCCTCGAACACTGAAGCTTTCTTT. This gives the protein CAWSGFVGASNTEAFF.

The rearrangement uses TRBV10-3 and TRBJ1-6; TRBD1 matches 8 bases. The CDR3 spans 13 residues. CDR1 and CDR2 from the germline V gene are ENHRY and SYGVKD. The V gene end was trimmed by 7 bases and the J gene end by 5 bases; junction bases not matched to a gene: 1. The CDR3 spells CAITQGDNSPLHF. The CDR3 nucleotides are TGTGCCATCACACAGGGGGATAATTCACCCCTCCACTTT.

The sample holds a few counts of this clone. This sequence joins TRBV27 and TRBJ2-2, with a possible D match to TRBD1 (8 bases). Germline CDR1 MNHEY, CDR2 SMNVEV (reference sequence). Trimming left V 7 bases short and J 3 bases short, with 15 bases between. The CDR3 loop spans 15 amino acids. This chain's CDR3 is CASKSGTGHTGELFF. In DNA form, the CDR3 reads TGTGCCAGCAAAAGCGGGACAGGCCACACCGGGGAGCTGTTTTTT.

This clone has a count of ten or more. The chain has TRBV7-6 and TRBJ2-3, with D perhaps TRBD2 (5 bases). V shed 5 bases and J shed 6 bases, with 9 bases lying between them. CDR3 size: 12 residues. Germline assignment: CDR1 SGHVS and CDR2 FNYEAQ. The CDR3 sequence is CASSAGVDTQYF. CDR3 nucleotide sequence: TGTGCCAGCAGCGCCGGGGTCGATACGCAGTATTTT.

This rearrangement joins TRBV28 to TRBJ1-2, with a possible D match to TRBD1 (5 bases). Germline CDR1 is MDHEN and CDR2 is SYDVKM. CDR3 length equals 12 residues. Trimming left V 9 bases short and J 5 bases short, with 13 bases between. The CDR3 sequence is CASGGVRYGYTF. CDR3 sequence (DNA): TGTGCCAGTGGGGGGGTAAGATATGGCTACACCTTC.

V and J are TRBV7-3 and TRBJ1-1; 7 nucleotides line up with TRBD1. After removal of 5 bases from V and 4 bases from J, the junction contained 7 bases not matched to a gene. Looked up from germline, CDR1 is SGHTA and CDR2 is FQGTGA. The CDR3 loop spans 14 amino acids. This chain's CDR3 is CASSPPGQTTEAFF. The CDR3 nucleotides are TGTGCCAGCAGCCCTCCGGGACAGACCACTGAAGCTTTCTTT.

This chain uses TRBV5-1 with TRBJ1-4; D is perhaps TRBD1 (5 bases). The germline CDR1 and CDR2 sequences are SGHRS and YFSETQ. V dropped 0 bases and J dropped 0 bases, with 12 bases sitting between them. The CDR3 loop spans 17 amino acids. CDR3 nucleotides: TGCGCCAGCAGCTTGGAATGGACACTCGCAACTAATGAAAAACTGTTTTTT. It encodes CASSLEWTLATNEKLFF.

The chain uses TRBV30 and TRBJ2-2, with 7 bases matching TRBD2. Per germline, CDR1 GTSNPN and CDR2 SVGIG (reference sequence). The CDR3 extends over 14 amino acids. Losses at the gene ends were 6 bases for V and 6 bases for J; bases not matched to a gene: 10. The CDR3 DNA reads TGTGCCTGTGGGGGGGAGAAACGGGCCGGGGAGCTGTTTTTT. Translation gives CACGGEKRAGELFF.

The chain recombines TRBV7-2 with TRBJ1-5; D perhaps matches TRBD1 (6 bases). CDR3 size: 14 residues. Germline-derived CDR1 and CDR2 are SGHTA and FQGNSA. Trimming shortened V by 5 bases and J by 8 bases, and 16 bases separated the two germline ends. This chain's CDR3 is CASSLTGPWEPQHF. For the CDR3, the DNA is TGTGCCAGCAGCCTGACAGGACCCTGGGAGCCCCAGCATTTT.

The J gene is TRBJ2-7, the V gene TRBV12-3 or TRBV12-4, with D unclear. V lost 5 bases and J lost 6, with 8 bases in between. The CDR3 sequence is 11 residues long. The CDR3 DNA reads as TGTGCCAGCAGTGACGCAGGCGAGCAGTACTTC. Translating gives CASSDAGEQYF.

The chain carries TRBV5-1 and TRBJ1-1; possibly TRBD1 for D (6 bases). Germline V CDR1 and CDR2: SGHRS, YFSETQ. This CDR3 is built from 15 residues. V lost 4 bases and J 2 bases, leaving 15 bases between the germline ends. CDR3 coding DNA: TGCGCCAGCAGCCCCGGGGGGGGCCCCAACACTGAAGCTTTCTTT. Translated, it gives CASSPGGGPNTEAFF.

This chain links TRBV27 with TRBJ2-1; 8 bases agree with TRBD2. The V gene's germline CDR1 is MNHEY and CDR2 SMNVEV (reference sequence). This CDR3 is built from 16 residues. The junction had 12 bases not matched to a gene; V was cut back by 5 bases and J by 6 bases. CDR3 coding DNA: TGTGCCAGCAGTAAAACATCGGGACTAGAGTTCAATGAGCAGTTCTTC. Protein: CASSKTSGLEFNEQFF.

The rearrangement links TRBV2 to TRBJ2-7; 7 bases are a match to TRBD2. With V trimmed by 8 bases and J by 0 bases, 7 bases remained unmatched. CDR1 is SNHLY and CDR2 is FYNNEI in the germline V gene. This CDR3 comprises 14 residues. CDR3: CASYARGSSYEQYF. For the CDR3, the DNA is TGTGCCAGCTACGCGCGCGGGAGCTCCTACGAGCAGTACTTC.

This clone was detected a few times. V usage is TRBV6-5 and J usage is TRBJ1-4, with 8 bases matching TRBD1. The CDR3 runs to 14 residues. With 6 bases clipped from V and 7 bases from J, the junction kept 7 bases outside the gene matches. Germline V CDR1 and CDR2: MNHEY, SVGAGI. The CDR3 bases are TGTGCCAGCAGCCGGACAGGGTTCTCTGAAAAACTGTTTTTT. Translating it yields CASSRTGFSEKLFF.

This clone was observed a single time. The chain combines TRBV28 with TRBJ2-1; TRBD2 matches 10 bases. The V segment lost 6 bases and the J segment 5 bases; nucleotides outside the gene matches: 7. CDR3 size: 15 residues. Per germline, CDR1 MDHEN and CDR2 SYDVKM. CDR3 sequence: CASSSKREGNNEQFF. In DNA, the CDR3 is TGTGCCAGCAGCTCCAAGCGGGAGGGAAACAATGAGCAGTTCTTC.

The gene calls are TRBV28 and TRBJ2-7, with D maybe TRBD1 (6 bases). The ends were cut back, 7 bases at V and 5 bases at J, with 18 bases in the middle. Germline CDR1 reads MDHEN; CDR2 reads SYDVKM. The length of the CDR3 is 14 residues. The CDR3 coding sequence is TGTGCCAGCAATATAGACGCTCACAGGGACGAGCAGTACTTC. It codes for CASNIDAHRDEQYF.

The J gene is TRBJ1-4, the V gene TRBV6-1; D is ambiguous. Germline V gene lookup returns CDR1 MNHNS and CDR2 SASEGT. V gave up 0 bases and J gave up 8 bases, with 16 bases separating them. This CDR3 has 16 amino acids. The CDR3 DNA sequence: TGTGCCAGCAGTGAAGCGTTGGCTTCAACGGAGGAAAAACTGTTTTTT. It encodes CASSEALASTEEKLFF.

The chain recombines TRBV27 with TRBJ2-1; 8 bases match TRBD2. Germline CDR1 MNHEY, CDR2 SMNVEV (reference sequence). This CDR3 has 16 amino acids. With 3 bases clipped from V and 1 base from J, the junction kept 5 bases outside the gene matches. CDR3 residues: CASSFAGTRSYNEQFF. The CDR3 DNA is TGTGCCAGCAGTTTCGCCGGGACTAGGTCCTACAATGAGCAGTTCTTC.

The J gene is TRBJ1-3, the V gene TRBV25-1; TRBD1 matches at 7 bases. V shed 3 bases and J 3 bases; nucleotides not matched to a gene: 5. Germline-derived CDR1 and CDR2 are MGHDK and SYGVNS. The CDR3 extends over 15 amino acids. The CDR3 loop reads CASSDVWDSGNTIYF. As DNA, the CDR3 is TGTGCCAGCAGTGATGTGTGGGACAGTGGAAACACCATATATTTT.

A single count supports this clone. The J gene is TRBJ2-3, the V gene TRBV7-8, with 8 bases lining up with TRBD2. The V gene end was trimmed by 0 bases and the J gene end by 1 base; junction bases not matched to a gene: 3. The CDR3 extends over 16 amino acids. Germline loops: CDR1 SGHVS, CDR2 FQNEAQ. In DNA, the CDR3 is TGTGCCAGCAGCTTAGCACGGGAGGGGGGCACAGATACGCAGTATTTT. Its protein is CASSLAREGGTDTQYF.